This TCR beta chain was recorded in a study of blood T cell repertoires in COVID-19. Germline V gene data show CDR1 as KGHSH and CDR2 as LQKENI. Trimming removed 8 bases from V and 1 base from J, with 11 bases in between. There are 13 residues in the CDR3. Adults between about 18 and 89 years of age took part from fewer than 30 US areas. Self-reported history from a screening survey and questionnaire set each donor's cohort. What the recovered Cohort 3 donors had was two negative PCRs, clearance, or symptom resolution. Authors' data handling: Amplification of reference gene primers provided the estimated nucleated cell counts. Assay: immunoSEQ multiplex PCR; the TCRdb copy retains only in-frame clones and omits some. V and J calls and clone size are as listed in that table; D and trimming were resolved from the DNA. Of around 380,000 clones listed, 70% to 90% are singletons.

The rearrangement links TRBV18 to TRBJ1-1; maybe TRBD1 (5 bases). The material sequenced was PBMCs or T cells enriched from blood (not recorded which). This receptor was taken from a man aged 25-45 years who had recovered from COVID-19. CDR3 sequence reads: CASGTDRNTEAFF. The CDR3 DNA reads as TGTGCCAGCGGGACTGACAGGAACACTGAAGCTTTCTTT.